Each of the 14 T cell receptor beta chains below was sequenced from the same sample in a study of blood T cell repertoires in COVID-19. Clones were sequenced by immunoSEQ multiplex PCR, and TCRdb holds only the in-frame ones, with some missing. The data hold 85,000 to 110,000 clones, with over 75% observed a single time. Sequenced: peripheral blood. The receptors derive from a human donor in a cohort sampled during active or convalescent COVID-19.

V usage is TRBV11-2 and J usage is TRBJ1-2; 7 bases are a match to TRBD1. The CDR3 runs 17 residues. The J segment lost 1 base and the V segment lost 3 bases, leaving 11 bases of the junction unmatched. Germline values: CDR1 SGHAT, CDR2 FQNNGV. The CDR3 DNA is TGTGCCAGCAGCTTGACAGGACAGGAACACTTTAACTATGGCTACACCTTC. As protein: CASSLTGQEHFNYGYTF.

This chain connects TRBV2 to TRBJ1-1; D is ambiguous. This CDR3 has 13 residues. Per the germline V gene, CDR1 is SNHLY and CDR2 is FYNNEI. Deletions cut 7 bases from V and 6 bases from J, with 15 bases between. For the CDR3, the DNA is TGTGCCAGCACCCTTCGGGAGTCGGCTGAAGCTTTCTTT. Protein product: CASTLRESAEAFF. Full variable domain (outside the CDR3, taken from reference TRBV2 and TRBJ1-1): EPEVTQTPSHQVTQMGQEVILRCVPISNHLYFYWYRQILGQKVEFLVSFYNNEISEKSEIFDDQFSVERPDGSNFTLKIRSTKLEDSAMYFCASTLRESAEAFFGQGTRLTVV.

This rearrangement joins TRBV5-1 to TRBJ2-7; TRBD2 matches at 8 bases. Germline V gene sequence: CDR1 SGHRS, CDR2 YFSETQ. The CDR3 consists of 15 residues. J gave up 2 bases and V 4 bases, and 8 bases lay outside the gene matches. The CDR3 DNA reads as TGCGCCAGCAGCCTCATAGCGGGGTCGGCCTACGAGCAGTACTTC. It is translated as CASSLIAGSAYEQYF.

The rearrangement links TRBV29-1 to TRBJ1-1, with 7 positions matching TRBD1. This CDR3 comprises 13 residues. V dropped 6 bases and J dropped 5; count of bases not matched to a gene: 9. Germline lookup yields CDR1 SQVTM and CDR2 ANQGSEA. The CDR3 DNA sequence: TGCAGCGTCGGTGGGACAGATTGGACTGAAGCTTTCTTT. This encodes CSVGGTDWTEAFF.

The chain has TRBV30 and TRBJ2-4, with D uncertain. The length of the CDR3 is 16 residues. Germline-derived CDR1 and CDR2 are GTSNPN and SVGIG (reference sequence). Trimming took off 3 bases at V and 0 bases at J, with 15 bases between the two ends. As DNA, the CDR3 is TGTGCCTGGAGCGGAGACTCTCCCCTAGCCAAAAACATTCAGTACTTC. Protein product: CAWSGDSPLAKNIQYF.

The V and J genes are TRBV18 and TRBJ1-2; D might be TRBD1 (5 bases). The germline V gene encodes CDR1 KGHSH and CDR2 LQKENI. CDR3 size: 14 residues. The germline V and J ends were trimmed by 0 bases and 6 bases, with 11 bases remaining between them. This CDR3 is CASSPPVQANGYTF. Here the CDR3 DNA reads TGTGCCAGCTCACCACCGGTACAGGCTAATGGCTACACCTTC.

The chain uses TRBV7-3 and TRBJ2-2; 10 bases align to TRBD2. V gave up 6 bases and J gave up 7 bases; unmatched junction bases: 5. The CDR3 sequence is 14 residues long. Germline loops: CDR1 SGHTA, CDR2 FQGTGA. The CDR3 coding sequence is TGTGCCAGCAGGTCTAGCGGGGGAAGCGGGGAGCTGTTTTTT. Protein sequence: CASRSSGGSGELFF.

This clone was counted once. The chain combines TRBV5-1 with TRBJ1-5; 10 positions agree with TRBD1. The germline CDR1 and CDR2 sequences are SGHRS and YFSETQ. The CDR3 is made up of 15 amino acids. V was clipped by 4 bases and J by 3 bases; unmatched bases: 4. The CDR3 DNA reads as TGCGCCAGCAGCAAGGACAGGGGGGACAATCAGCCCCAGCATTTT. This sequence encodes CASSKDRGDNQPQHF.

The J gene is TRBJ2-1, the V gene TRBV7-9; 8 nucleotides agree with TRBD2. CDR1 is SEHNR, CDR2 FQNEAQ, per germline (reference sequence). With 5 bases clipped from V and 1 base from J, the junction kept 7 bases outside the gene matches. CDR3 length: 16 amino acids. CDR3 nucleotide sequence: TGTGCCAGCAGCACCCCGGGAGGGGTATCCTACAATGAGCAGTTCTTC. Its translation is CASSTPGGVSYNEQFF.

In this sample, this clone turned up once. The CDR3, as DNA: TGTGCCTGGAGTGTCCTCCGAGGAACTGAAGCTTTCTTT. As protein: CAWSVLRGTEAFF. The V call is TRBV30, the J call TRBJ1-1; no definite D call. V was pared by 0 bases and J by 5 bases, with 10 bases between. This CDR3 is built from 13 residues. The germline CDR1 and CDR2 sequences are GTSNPN and SVGIG (reference sequence).

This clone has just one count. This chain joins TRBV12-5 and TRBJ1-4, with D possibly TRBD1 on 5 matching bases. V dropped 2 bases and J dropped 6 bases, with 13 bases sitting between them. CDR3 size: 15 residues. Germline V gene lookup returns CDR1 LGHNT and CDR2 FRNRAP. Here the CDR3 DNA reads TGTGCTAGTGGTTTGTCGGGGGATAGCTATGAAAAACTGTTTTTT. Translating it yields CASGLSGDSYEKLFF. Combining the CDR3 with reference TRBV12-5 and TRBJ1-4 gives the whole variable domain DARVTQTPRHKVTEMGQEVTMRCQPILGHNTVFWYRQTMMQGLELLAYFRNRAPLDDSGMPKDRFSAEMPDATLATLKIQPSEPRDSAVYFCASGLSGDSYEKLFFGSGTQLSVL.

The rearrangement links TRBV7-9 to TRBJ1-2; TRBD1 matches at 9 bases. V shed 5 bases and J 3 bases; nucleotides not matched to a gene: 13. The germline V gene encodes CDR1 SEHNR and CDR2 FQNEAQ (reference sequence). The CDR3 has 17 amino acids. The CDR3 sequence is CASSERNRGRLDYGYTF. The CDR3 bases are TGTGCCAGCAGCGAAAGGAACAGGGGGCGCTTGGACTATGGCTACACCTTC.

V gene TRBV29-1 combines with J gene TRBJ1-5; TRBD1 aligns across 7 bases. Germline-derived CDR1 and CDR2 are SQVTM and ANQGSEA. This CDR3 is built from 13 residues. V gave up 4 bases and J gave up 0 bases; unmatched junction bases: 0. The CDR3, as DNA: TGCAGCGTTGGGACAGGTAGCAATCAGCCCCAGCATTTT. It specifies CSVGTGSNQPQHF.

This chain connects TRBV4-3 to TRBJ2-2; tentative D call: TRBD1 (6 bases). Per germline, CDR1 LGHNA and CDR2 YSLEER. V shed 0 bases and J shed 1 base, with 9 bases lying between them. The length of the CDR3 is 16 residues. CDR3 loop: CASSQDRGQNTGELFF. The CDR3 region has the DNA TGCGCCAGCAGCCAAGATCGGGGACAGAACACCGGGGAGCTGTTTTTT.